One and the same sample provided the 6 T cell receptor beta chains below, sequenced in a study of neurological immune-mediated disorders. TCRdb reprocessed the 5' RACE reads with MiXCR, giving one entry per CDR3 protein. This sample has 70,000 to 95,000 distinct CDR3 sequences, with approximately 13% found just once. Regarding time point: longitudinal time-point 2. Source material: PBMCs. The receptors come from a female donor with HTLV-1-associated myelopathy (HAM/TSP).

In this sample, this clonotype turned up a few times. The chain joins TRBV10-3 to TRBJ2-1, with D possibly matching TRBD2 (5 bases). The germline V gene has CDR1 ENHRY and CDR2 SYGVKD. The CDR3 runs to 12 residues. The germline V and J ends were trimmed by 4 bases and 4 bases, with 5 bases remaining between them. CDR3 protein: CAISGEYNEQFF. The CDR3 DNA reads TGTGCCATCAGTGGGGAGTACAATGAGCAGTTCTTC.

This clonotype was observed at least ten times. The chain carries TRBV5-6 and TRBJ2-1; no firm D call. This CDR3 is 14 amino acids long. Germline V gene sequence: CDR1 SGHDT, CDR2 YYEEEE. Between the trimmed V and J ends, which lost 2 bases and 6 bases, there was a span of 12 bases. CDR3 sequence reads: CASSFHGFGNEQFF. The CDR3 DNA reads TGTGCCAGCAGCTTCCACGGTTTTGGCAATGAGCAGTTCTTC.

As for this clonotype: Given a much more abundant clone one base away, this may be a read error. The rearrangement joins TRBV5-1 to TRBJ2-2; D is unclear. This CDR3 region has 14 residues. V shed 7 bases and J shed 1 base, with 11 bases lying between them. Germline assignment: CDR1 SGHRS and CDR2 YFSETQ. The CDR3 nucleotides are TGCGCCAGCGCTTACACTGTGAACACCGGGGAGCTGTTTTTT. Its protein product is CASAYTVNTGELFF. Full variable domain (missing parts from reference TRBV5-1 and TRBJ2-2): KAGVTQTPRYLIKTRGQQVTLSCSPISGHRSVSWYQQTPGQGLQFLFEYFSETQRNKGNFPGRFSGRQFSNSRSEMNVSTLELGDSALYLCASAYTVNTGELFFGEGSRLTVL.

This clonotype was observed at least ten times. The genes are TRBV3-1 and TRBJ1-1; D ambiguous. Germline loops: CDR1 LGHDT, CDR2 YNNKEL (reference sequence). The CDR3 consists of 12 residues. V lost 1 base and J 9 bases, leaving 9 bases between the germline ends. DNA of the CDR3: TGTGCCAGCAGCCAAGGCGGGATAAAAGCTTTCTTT. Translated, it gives CASSQGGIKAFF.

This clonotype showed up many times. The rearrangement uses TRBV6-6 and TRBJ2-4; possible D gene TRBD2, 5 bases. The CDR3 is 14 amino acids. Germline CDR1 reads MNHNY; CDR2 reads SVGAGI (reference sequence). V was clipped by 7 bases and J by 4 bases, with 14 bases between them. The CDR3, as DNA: TGTGCCAGCATAGGAGGCAGTGTAAAAAACATTCAGTACTTC. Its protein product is CASIGGSVKNIQYF.

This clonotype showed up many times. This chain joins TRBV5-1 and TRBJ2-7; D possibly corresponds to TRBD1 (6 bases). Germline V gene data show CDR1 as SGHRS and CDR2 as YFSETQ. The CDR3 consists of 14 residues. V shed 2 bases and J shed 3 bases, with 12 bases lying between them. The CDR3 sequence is CASSLSGRGYEQYF. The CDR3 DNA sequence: TGCGCCAGCAGCTTATCAGGCAGGGGCTACGAGCAGTACTTC.